This T cell receptor (beta chain) was recorded in a study of cytomegalovirus exposure and HLA in healthy donors. Findings and caveats of the study: TCR beta chains associated with HLA were, in a later analysis, more clonally expanded than equally common others. A later analysis found most CMV-associated TCR beta chains apparently HLA-restricted.

Looked up from germline, CDR1 is SGHTA and CDR2 is FQGNSA. The CDR3 loop spans 16 amino acids. Germline trimming cut 5 bases from V and 10 bases from J; bases unmatched to any gene: 15. Regarding this clone: Its antigen is not identified.

Use of 60 Vbeta and 13 Jbeta primers characterized the PCR. Authors' processing steps: A follow-up analysis tallied around 80 million unique TCR beta chains, some 9.9 million shared. The repertoire was sequenced with immunoSEQ multiplex PCR; TCRdb's copy has only in-frame clones and lacks some. The V and J calls and clone size were taken over from that table, and D and trimming were inferred from the DNA. Of some 160,000 clones in the sample, roughly 80% were seen once. The source is a middle-aged woman in good health and CMV-seropositive. This sequence joins TRBV7-2 and TRBJ2-1, with 9 bases aligning to TRBD2. Material: PBMCs. The DNA for the CDR3 is TGTGCCAGCAGCGCACAGAATGCGGGGGGGCTGGGAGAGCAGTTCTTC. Protein sequence: CASSAQNAGGLGEQFF.